Listed below are T cell receptor beta chains from one sample, sequenced in a study of blood T cell repertoires in COVID-19. Produced via immunoSEQ multiplex PCR; TCRdb's table is partial and in-frame only. The sample has about 210,000 clones, approximately 82% seen once; the top ten hold more than 9%. The sample was peripheral blood. The receptors originated from a man in his fifties or sixties with active or convalescent COVID-19. Each CDR3 is given with its conserved first and last residue. A D gene is named only where the DNA matches it firmly. The size entry is marked missing in some rows and otherwise reads once, few, many or a size class.

length,D,size,J,V,DNA,CDR3
15,TRBD1,NA,TRBJ1-5,TRBV2,TGTGCCAGCAGTGACACGACAGGGACATATCAGCCCCAGCATTTT,CASSDTTGTYQPQHF
16,NA,few,TRBJ1-3,TRBV7-9,TGTGCCAGCAGCTTCACCAGTGCCCTCTCTGGAAACACCATATATTTT,CASSFTSALSGNTIYF
14,TRBD1,NA,TRBJ2-1,TRBV19,TGTGCCAGTAGTAGGGACAGGTCGGGTAATGAGCAGTTCTTC,CASSRDRSGNEQFF
16,TRBD2,NA,TRBJ2-3,TRBV5-4,TGTGCCAGCAGCTCCGGGTGGCGGGAAGCGGGGGATACGCAGTATTTT,CASSSGWREAGDTQYF
17,NA,NA,TRBJ1-1,TRBV7-6,TGTGCCAGCAGCTTAGCGGCCGGAGGATTCATGAACACTGAAGCTTTCTTT,CASSLAAGGFMNTEAFF
13,NA,NA,TRBJ1-5,TRBV30,TGTGCCTGGAGTGTAGAGGGCAATCAGCCCCAGCATTTT,CAWSVEGNQPQHF
14,TRBD1,NA,TRBJ2-1,TRBV7-3,TGTGCCAGCAGCTCGACAGGGGCCTACAATGAGCAGTTCTTC,CASSSTGAYNEQFF
14,NA,NA,TRBJ2-1,TRBV18,TGTGCCAGCTCACCCCCCGGGAGCTACAATGAGCAGTTCTTC,CASSPPGSYNEQFF
17,TRBD2,NA,TRBJ2-1,TRBV5-1,TGCGCCAGCAGCTTGGCCTCCGGGACTAGCGGGATTAGTGAGCAGTTCTTC,CASSLASGTSGISEQFF
15,TRBD1,NA,TRBJ2-1,TRBV28,TGTGCCAGCAGCTACTCGGGGACAGGGGGCAATGAGCAGTTCTTC,CASSYSGTGGNEQFF
12,NA,NA,TRBJ2-1,TRBV6-2/TRBV6-3,TGTGCCAGCAGTCAGACTAGTCATGAGCAGTTCTTC,CASSQTSHEQFF
14,TRBD1,NA,TRBJ1-2,TRBV19,TGTGCCAGTAGAGCAGGGGGCGCATCCTATGGCTACACCTTC,CASRAGGASYGYTF
17,TRBD1,few,TRBJ1-4,TRBV7-8,TGTGCCAGCAGCTTAGGGCCCGGGGGACAGGGGCTTCAAAAACTGTTTTTT,CASSLGPGGQGLQKLFF
12,TRBD1,NA,TRBJ1-2,TRBV2,TGTGCCAGCAGCGACAGGGCCTATGGCTACACCTTC,CASSDRAYGYTF
15,NA,NA,TRBJ2-3,TRBV27,TGTGCCAGCAGTTTAAGACTAACCCTCGGAGATACGCAGTATTTT,CASSLRLTLGDTQYF
14,NA,NA,TRBJ1-5,TRBV13,TGTGCCAGCAGCTTAGTACAGGCAAATCAGCCCCAGCATTTT,CASSLVQANQPQHF
14,NA,NA,TRBJ2-7,TRBV3-1/TRBV3-2,TGTGCCAGCAGCCAGGGTGTAGGGGATCACGAGCAGTACTTC,CASSQGVGDHEQYF
13,NA,NA,TRBJ1-4,TRBV5-1,TGCGCCAGCAGCTTGGACCAGGGTGAAAAACTGTTTTTT,CASSLDQGEKLFF
13,NA,NA,TRBJ1-1,TRBV11-3,TGTGCCAGCAGCTTACCCATTGCTAGAGCGGCTTTCTTT,CASSLPIARAAFF
13,NA,NA,TRBJ2-5,TRBV2,TGTGCCAGAGCGCGGGGCAGGGAAGAGACCCAGTACTTC,CARARGREETQYF
15,NA,NA,TRBJ2-3,TRBV5-4,TGTGCCAGCACCGAGAGGCAGGGGAGTTTTGATACGCAGTATTTT,CASTERQGSFDTQYF
14,NA,once,TRBJ1-4,TRBV28,TGTGCCAGCAGCCTCCAGTGGGCGGGCGAAAAACTGTTTTTT,CASSLQWAGEKLFF
19,TRBD1,NA,TRBJ1-5,TRBV14,TGTGCCAGCAGCCAAGTAAGAAAGGGACAGGGGGCAGACAATCAGCCCCAGCATTTT,CASSQVRKGQGADNQPQHF
16,TRBD1,NA,TRBJ1-4,TRBV19,TGTGCCAGTAGTTTACCCGGGGACAGCTTTAATGAAAAACTGTTTTTT,CASSLPGDSFNEKLFF
13,NA,NA,TRBJ2-1,TRBV5-8,TGTGCCAGCAGCTACCAGGGGAGCACTGAGCAGTTCTTC,CASSYQGSTEQFF
16,NA,NA,TRBJ2-6,TRBV28,TGTGCCAGCAGTTTAGGGGTAGGGGCTGGGGCCAACGTCCTGACTTTC,CASSLGVGAGANVLTF
16,NA,few,TRBJ2-2,TRBV6-2/TRBV6-3,TGTGCCAGCAGTTACCTCTACCCCTGGAGCACCGGGGAGCTGTTTTTT,CASSYLYPWSTGELFF
15,TRBD1,NA,TRBJ2-7,TRBV6-1,TGTGCCAGCAGTGATCCCGGGACAGGGGGGTTGCGGAAGTACTTC,CASSDPGTGGLRKYF
11,TRBD2,NA,TRBJ2-7,TRBV20-1,TGCAGTGCGGGGAGGGAGTACGAGCAGTACTTC,CSAGREYEQYF
17,TRBD1,few,TRBJ2-1,TRBV19,TGTGCCAGTAGTAATACCCCCGGGACAGGATTATACAATGAGCAGTTCTTC,CASSNTPGTGLYNEQFF
12,NA,once,TRBJ2-5,TRBV12-3/TRBV12-4,TGTGCCAGCAGTTTCGGGCAAGAGACCCAGTACTTC,CASSFGQETQYF
15,TRBD2,NA,TRBJ2-2,TRBV7-2,TGTGCCAGCAGCTTTCTGGGACTAGCTGGTGGGGAGCTGTTTTTT,CASSFLGLAGGELFF
14,NA,NA,TRBJ1-1,TRBV9,TGTGCCAGCAGCCCCGGCGGGAGTTACACTGAAGCTTTCTTT,CASSPGGSYTEAFF
15,TRBD1,NA,TRBJ1-6,TRBV15,TGTGCCACCAGCCGGGACAGGCAGTTCCTATCACCCCTCCACTTT,CATSRDRQFLSPLHF
13,NA,NA,TRBJ1-1,TRBV19,TGTGCCAGTAGTAGAACAGGGAACACTGAAGCTTTCTTT,CASSRTGNTEAFF
15,TRBD1,NA,TRBJ1-2,TRBV18,TGTGCCAGCTCACCAGGTCGCGACAGGGAAAAGGGCTACACCTTC,CASSPGRDREKGYTF
15,NA,once,TRBJ1-1,TRBV6-6,TGTGCCAGCAGCCGAGCCGGGTACATGAACACTGAAGCTTTCTTT,CASSRAGYMNTEAFF
15,TRBD2,once,TRBJ2-3,TRBV25-1,TGTGCCAGCAGTGAATGGGGAGGGAGCCCAGATACGCAGTATTTT,CASSEWGGSPDTQYF
16,TRBD1,NA,TRBJ2-7,TRBV19,TGTGCCAGTAGTTTGGAACAGGGGTTCAACGTCTACGAGCAGTACTTC,CASSLEQGFNVYEQYF
15,TRBD1,few,TRBJ1-1,TRBV5-1,TGCGCCAGCAGCTTATATGGACAGGAAAACACTGAAGCTTTCTTT,CASSLYGQENTEAFF
15,TRBD1,NA,TRBJ1-1,TRBV2,TGTGCCAGCACCGAAGTAGGGGGCTTGGACACTGAAGCTTTCTTT,CASTEVGGLDTEAFF
12,NA,NA,TRBJ1-2,TRBV9,TGTGCCAGCAGCGTAGGTGGAGGGGTCAACACCTTC,CASSVGGGVNTF
13,NA,once,TRBJ1-2,TRBV6-5,TGTGCCAGCAGGACAGAATCTAACTATGGCTACACCTTC,CASRTESNYGYTF
16,TRBD1,few,TRBJ1-6,TRBV9,TGTGCCAGCAGCGTGGGGACAGGGCCTTATAATTCACCCCTCCACTTT,CASSVGTGPYNSPLHF
18,NA,NA,TRBJ2-1,TRBV28,TGTGCCAGCAGTCCGCGCCCGGGACTCCCGATCTCCTACAATGAGCAGTTCTTC,CASSPRPGLPISYNEQFF
16,NA,NA,TRBJ1-5,TRBV12-5,TGTGCTAGTGTCCCTAAGTCGCAGGGCCACAATCAGCCCCAGCATTTT,CASVPKSQGHNQPQHF
14,NA,NA,TRBJ1-2,TRBV7-9,TGTGCCAGCAGCTTACCCTCCCCCAACTATGGCTACACCTTC,CASSLPSPNYGYTF
14,NA,NA,TRBJ1-1,TRBV6-2/TRBV6-3,TGTGCCAGCAGTAATGGGGGCTTGGACACTGAAGCTTTCTTT,CASSNGGLDTEAFF
15,TRBD1,once,TRBJ1-5,TRBV6-2/TRBV6-3,TGTGCCAGCAGTCGGGGACAGTATAGCAATCAGCCCCAGCATTTT,CASSRGQYSNQPQHF
13,NA,NA,TRBJ2-1,TRBV4-2,TGTGCCAGCAGCCCGGGAGTCTACAATGAGCAGTTCTTC,CASSPGVYNEQFF
15,TRBD2,NA,TRBJ2-3,TRBV28,TGTGCCAGCAGTTTAGTACTAGCGATAACAGATACGCAGTATTTT,CASSLVLAITDTQYF
15,TRBD1,NA,TRBJ2-7,TRBV4-1,TGCGCCAGCAGCTCACAGGGGGCGCTCCCCTACGAGCAGTACTTC,CASSSQGALPYEQYF
15,TRBD2,NA,TRBJ2-7,TRBV5-6,TGTGCCAGCAGCACGGGACTAGCGGGACTGTACGAGCAGTACTTC,CASSTGLAGLYEQYF
16,TRBD2,NA,TRBJ2-1,TRBV2,TGTGCCAGCAGGACCGGGACTAGCGGGAGGTACAATGAGCAGTTCTTC,CASRTGTSGRYNEQFF
17,TRBD2,NA,TRBJ2-5,TRBV5-1,TGCGCCAGCAGCTCGAGGACTAGCGGGGCCTACCAAGAGACCCAGTACTTC,CASSSRTSGAYQETQYF
15,TRBD1,NA,TRBJ2-5,TRBV7-2,TGTGCCAGCAGCGTAATTGGGACAGCTCAAGAGACCCAGTACTTC,CASSVIGTAQETQYF
16,TRBD2,NA,TRBJ2-5,TRBV7-7,TGTGCTAGCAGCCCGGGCCCGGGACTAGCGGGGCAGACCCAGTACTTC,CASSPGPGLAGQTQYF
16,TRBD1,NA,TRBJ2-4,TRBV28,TGTGCCAGCAGTCCCACAGGGGTGGGAGCCAAAAACATTCAGTACTTC,CASSPTGVGAKNIQYF
14,NA,NA,TRBJ2-3,TRBV28,TGTGCCAGCAGTTTCGCCCTAGTGGAGGTAACGCAGTATTTT,CASSFALVEVTQYF
14,NA,NA,TRBJ2-3,TRBV19,TGTGCCAGTAGGAAGGCAGGATTCACAGATACGCAGTATTTT,CASRKAGFTDTQYF